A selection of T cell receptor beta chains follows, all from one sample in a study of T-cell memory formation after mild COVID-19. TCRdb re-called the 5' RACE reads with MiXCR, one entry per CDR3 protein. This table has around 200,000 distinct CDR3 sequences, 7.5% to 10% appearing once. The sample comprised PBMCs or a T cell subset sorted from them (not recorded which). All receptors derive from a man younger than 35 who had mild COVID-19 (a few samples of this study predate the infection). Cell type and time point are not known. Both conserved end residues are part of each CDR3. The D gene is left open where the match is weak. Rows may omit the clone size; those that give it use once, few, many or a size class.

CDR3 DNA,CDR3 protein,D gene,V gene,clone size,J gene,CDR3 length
TGTGCCACCAGTGACCACCTAGCGGAGACCTACAATGAGCAGTTCTTC,CATSDHLAETYNEQFF,TRBD2,TRBV24-1,few,TRBJ2-1,16
TGTGCCAGCAGCCTAGGACAGGGCTACACTGAAGCTTTCTTT,CASSLGQGYTEAFF,TRBD1,TRBV7-2,many,TRBJ1-1,14
TGTGCCACGCGGGACAACCTCCTCGCCCAGGCCCTCCACTTT,CATRDNLLAQALHF,.,TRBV7-2,.,TRBJ1-6,14
TGTGCCAGCAGCCCTAACAGGAATACGATTGAAGCTTTCTTT,CASSPNRNTIEAFF,.,TRBV3-1,few,TRBJ1-1,14
TGCAGTGCTGTCCGCTCCGGACAGGGCACAGATACGCAGTATTTT,CSAVRSGQGTDTQYF,TRBD1,TRBV20-1,.,TRBJ2-3,15
TGTGCCATCAGCTTGGGTACGGGGGCCCGTGAGACCCAGTACTTC,CAISLGTGARETQYF,.,TRBV10-3,few,TRBJ2-5,15
TGCGCCAGCAGTCGACGCACCGGGACAGGGACCTACGAGCAGTACTTC,CASSRRTGTGTYEQYF,TRBD1,TRBV4-3,.,TRBJ2-7,16
TGTGCCAGCAGCGTGGGACGGCTCTCCTACGAGCAGTACTTC,CASSVGRLSYEQYF,.,TRBV7-8,many,TRBJ2-7,14
TGTGCCAGCAGCCGAACAGGGTCGGACTATGGCTACACCTTC,CASSRTGSDYGYTF,.,TRBV7-9,many,TRBJ1-2,14
TGTGCTAGTGCCCGGACAGGTGAGGAGACCCAGTACTTC,CASARTGEETQYF,TRBD1,TRBV12-5,.,TRBJ2-5,13
TGTGCCAGCAGCCCCGGGTGGGCTAGCGGGGGGTCCTTCACAGATACGCAGTATTTT,CASSPGWASGGSFTDTQYF,TRBD2,TRBV7-2,many,TRBJ2-3,19
TGTGCCAGCATGTATACCGCACTCCCACAGGAGGGCTATGGCTACACCTTC,CASMYTALPQEGYGYTF,.,TRBV6-5,.,TRBJ1-2,17
TGTGCCAGCAGCCCGGACAGGGATTCACCCCTCCACTTT,CASSPDRDSPLHF,TRBD1,TRBV4-2,few,TRBJ1-6,13
TGTGCCAGCAGCAAGTACACAGGGAAAGAGACCCAGTACTTC,CASSKYTGKETQYF,.,TRBV7-2,.,TRBJ2-5,14
TGCGCCAGCAGCTTTAGGAACACAGATACGCAGTATTTT,CASSFRNTDTQYF,.,TRBV5-1,.,TRBJ2-3,13
TGTGCCAGCAGTTGGACAGGGGTTCAGCCCCAGCATTTT,CASSWTGVQPQHF,TRBD1,TRBV12-3/TRBV12-4,few,TRBJ1-5,13
TGCGCCAGCAGCCCCTCTGCGGGGGATCTGGGTGAAAAACTGTTTTTT,CASSPSAGDLGEKLFF,.,TRBV4-3,few,TRBJ1-4,16
TGCAGCTTTGGAGGAGGCACAGATACGCAGTATTTT,CSFGGGTDTQYF,.,TRBV20-1,few,TRBJ2-3,12
TGCGCCAGCAGAGACCGCCCTGACAGGTTCTCCTACAATGAGCAGTTCTTC,CASRDRPDRFSYNEQFF,.,TRBV5-1,.,TRBJ2-1,17
TGCGCCAGCAGGCTGGACAGCTATGGCTACACCTTC,CASRLDSYGYTF,.,TRBV5-1,many,TRBJ1-2,12
TGCAGTGCTTCCAGACAGGAAGTTATCACCTTC,CSASRQEVITF,.,TRBV20-1,.,TRBJ1-2,11
TGCAGCGTTGGCCGGGACAGGCGCTACACCTTC,CSVGRDRRYTF,TRBD1,TRBV29-1,many,TRBJ1-2,11
TGTGCCAGCTCACCAACGGACGGGCCAATAGGTGGCTACACCTTC,CASSPTDGPIGGYTF,.,TRBV18,.,TRBJ1-2,15
TGCGCCAGCAGCCAAGGGGCACGAAGGGGGTCGGAGACCCAGTACTTC,CASSQGARRGSETQYF,.,TRBV4-3,few,TRBJ2-5,16
TGTGCCAGCAGCCCCGAGAACGGTAGGACCCAGTACTTC,CASSPENGRTQYF,.,TRBV7-3,many,TRBJ2-5,13
TGTGCCAGCAGCCAAGAAGGCAGGGACGAAAAACTGTTTTTT,CASSQEGRDEKLFF,.,TRBV3-1,few,TRBJ1-4,14
TGCGCCAGCAGCCAACTCCGGACTCCCCCCCACAATGAGCAGTTCTTC,CASSQLRTPPHNEQFF,.,TRBV4-1,few,TRBJ2-1,16
TGCGCCAGCAGCCTAGCGGGTTCCACCGGGGAGCTGTTTTTT,CASSLAGSTGELFF,TRBD2,TRBV5-1,.,TRBJ2-2,14
TGTGCCAGCAGTTACAACGGAGTGTTAATCACTGAAGCTTTCTTT,CASSYNGVLITEAFF,.,TRBV6-5,few,TRBJ1-1,15
TGTGCCAGCAGCTTACAGGAACCCCGTACCGGGGAGCTGTTTTTT,CASSLQEPRTGELFF,.,TRBV7-2,many,TRBJ2-2,15
TGTGCCAGTACTAATGGACAGGGCACAGATACGCAGTATTTT,CASTNGQGTDTQYF,TRBD1,TRBV19,.,TRBJ2-3,14
TGTGCCAGCTCCTCCGTGATTGCAACTAATGAAAAACTGTTTTTT,CASSSVIATNEKLFF,.,TRBV18,.,TRBJ1-4,15
TGTGCCAGCAGTCCCGCAGGGGGCGCAGGGGAAAAACTGTTTTTT,CASSPAGGAGEKLFF,TRBD1,TRBV28,few,TRBJ1-4,15
TGTGCCAGCAGTGAAGCAGGGGGGTCACCCCTCCACTTT,CASSEAGGSPLHF,.,TRBV6-1,.,TRBJ1-6,13
TGTGCCAGTACGAGAAATAGCAATCAGCCCCAGCATTTT,CASTRNSNQPQHF,.,TRBV19,.,TRBJ1-5,13
TGTGCCAGCACCCAACAGGGGGCAGCTAACTATGGCTACACCTTC,CASTQQGAANYGYTF,TRBD1,TRBV5-5,.,TRBJ1-2,15
TGTGCCAGCAGTCCCACTAGCGGGGGCGATGAGCAGTTCTTC,CASSPTSGGDEQFF,TRBD2,TRBV12-3/TRBV12-4,many,TRBJ2-1,14
TGTGCCAGCAGCTTACGTACACAACGGGGGCGCAATGAGCAGTTCTTC,CASSLRTQRGRNEQFF,.,TRBV7-2,.,TRBJ2-1,16
TGTGCCAGCAGCTTAATGGCGACTAGCGGGGGGGCGCCTTGGACCCAGTACTTC,CASSLMATSGGAPWTQYF,TRBD2,TRBV7-2,.,TRBJ2-5,18
TGTGCCAGCGGGGAAGATCGCACTGAAGCTTTCTTT,CASGEDRTEAFF,.,TRBV6-1,.,TRBJ1-1,12
TGCGCCAGCAGCTTGGGGGCTCGTGGCGGCTCTGGGGCCAACGTCCTGAATTTC,CASSLGARGGSGANVLNF,.,TRBV5-1,.,TRBJ2-6,18
TGTGCCAGCAGCTTAAGTGCTGGACAGGAGGAGACCCAGTACTTC,CASSLSAGQEETQYF,TRBD1,TRBV7-3,.,TRBJ2-5,15
TGTGCCAGCAGCTTAGGGAACAAAGAGACCCAGTACTTC,CASSLGNKETQYF,.,TRBV7-2,many,TRBJ2-5,13
TGTGCCAGCAGCCCCTTAGGGTTGGGAGGCTACACCTTC,CASSPLGLGGYTF,.,TRBV7-8,.,TRBJ1-2,13